This record covers a single T cell receptor (beta chain). Its target is not known. The sample's time point: pretreatment peripheral blood. The data are from a study of PD-L1 blockade in urothelial cancer. At the level of the study: T cells were recovered from blood samples at a median of roughly 150,000.

The repertoire was sequenced with immunoSEQ multiplex PCR; TCRdb's copy has only in-frame clones and lacks some. Of fewer than 65,000 clones listed, under 90% are singletons. The study, taken as a whole, reports: At 3 weeks on treatment, tumor-associated clones expanded more with durable benefit.

This material consisted of PBMCs, taken around atezolizumab (anti-PD-L1) treatment. This TCR was recovered from a man between 65 and 85 years old with urothelial cancer.

In DNA form, the CDR3 reads TGTGCCAGCAGCCCCAGGCACGGGGGCAATCAGCCCCAGCATTTT. It specifies CASSPRHGGNQPQHF. The rearrangement joins TRBV7-2 to TRBJ1-5; D gene uncertain. V dropped 5 bases and J dropped 2 bases, with 13 bases sitting between them. The germline V gene has CDR1 SGHTA and CDR2 FQGNSA. This CDR3 comprises 15 residues.